The 9 T cell receptor beta chains below come from one sample, sequenced in a study of a mutant IDH1 vaccine in newly diagnosed glioma (dated by TCRdb to 2020 to 2022). The sample's time point label, decoded: baseline, week 1 (first vaccination visit). The treatment or condition label here, explained by the study, means: pre-vaccination baseline after standard-of-care therapy. Library method: the immunoSEQ multiplex PCR assay. The clones in this table, taken by TCRdb from immuneACCESS, are in-frame only. Not every clone is retained; where verified, under half of the shortfall comes from an unresolved V gene, and the cause of the rest is unknown. In this sample the table shows tens of thousands of clones, over 75% of which occur a single time. The leading ten clones occupy roughly 19% of the sample. Source: PBMCs, taken from a glioma patient treated with radiotherapy, temozolomide or both. The origin of the receptors is a young man with glioma.

The chain has TRBV20-1 and TRBJ1-1, with D uncertain. CDR1 is DFQATT and CDR2 is SNEGSKA in the germline V gene (reference sequence). This CDR3 contains 11 residues. The CDR3 region has the DNA TGCAGCGGCGGCCCGAACACTGAAGCTTTCTTT. It specifies CSGGPNTEAFF.

The rearrangement joins TRBV30 to TRBJ2-2; D gene ambiguous. Germline lookup yields CDR1 GTSNPN and CDR2 SVGIG (reference sequence). Trimming removed 0 bases from V and 3 bases from J, with 8 bases in between. The CDR3 is made up of 14 amino acids. The CDR3 here is CAWSVHLYTGELFF. The CDR3 coding sequence is TGTGCCTGGAGTGTACATCTTTACACCGGGGAGCTGTTTTTT.

The J gene is TRBJ2-1, the V gene TRBV5-4, with D perhaps TRBD1 (5 bases). Trimming took 2 bases from V and 6 from J, leaving 12 bases between them. CDR1 and CDR2 from the germline V gene are SGHNT and YYREEE (reference sequence). This CDR3 has 14 amino acids. DNA of the CDR3: TGTGCCAGCAGCTTTTTTGGGGCTAGCAATGAGCAGTTCTTC. Amino acids: CASSFFGASNEQFF.

J is TRBJ2-7 and V is TRBV19, with TRBD1 matching over 10 bases. The CDR3 is 13 residues long. V trimming: 7 bases; J trimming: 7 bases; junction bases outside the gene matches: 7. CDR1 and CDR2 from the germline V gene are LNHDA and SQIVND (reference sequence). Here the CDR3 reads CASIDRGQQEQYF. In nucleotides, the CDR3 is TGTGCCAGTATAGACAGGGGGCAGCAGGAGCAGTACTTC.

The V gene is TRBV7-3, the J gene TRBJ1-2; TRBD1 aligns across 8 bases. CDR3 length: 15 residues. V shed 1 base, J shed 2 bases, and the junction held 3 bases outside the gene matches. Germline V lookup: CDR1 SGHTA, CDR2 FQGTGA. In DNA form, the CDR3 reads TGTGCCAGCAGCTTAAATTCAGGGGGCAACTATGGCTACACCTTC. Translating it yields CASSLNSGGNYGYTF. The entire variable domain, with the rest obtained from reference TRBV7-3 and TRBJ1-2, is as follows: GAGVSQTPSNKVTEKGKYVELRCDPISGHTALYWYRQSLGQGPEFLIYFQGTGAADDSGLPNDRFFAVRPEGSVSTLKIQRTERGDSAVYLCASSLNSGGNYGYTFGSGTRLTVV.

This clone was detected a few times. The chain is built from TRBV7-3 and TRBJ2-2; 7 bases map to TRBD2. V lost 5 bases and J lost 7; bases outside the gene matches: 7. The CDR3 spans 14 residues. The germline gives CDR1 SGHTA, CDR2 FQGTGA. DNA for the CDR3: TGTGCCAGCAGCCGTCGGGGGGATGACGGGGAGCTGTTTTTT. Translating gives CASSRRGDDGELFF.

This clone was counted a few times. The V and J genes are TRBV19 and TRBJ1-2; 8 bases fit TRBD1. After removal of 3 bases from V and 6 bases from J, the junction contained 12 bases not matched to a gene. The CDR3 is made up of 16 amino acids. CDR1 and CDR2 from the germline V gene are LNHDA and SQIVND (reference sequence). The CDR3 loop is CASSIRGRGLLDGYTF. The CDR3 nucleotides are TGTGCCAGTAGTATCCGGGGCAGGGGGCTACTCGATGGCTACACCTTC.

The J gene is TRBJ1-1, the V gene TRBV28; no firm D call. The CDR3 covers 15 residues. Trimming removed 8 bases from V and 2 bases from J, with 18 bases in between. CDR1 is MDHEN, CDR2 SYDVKM, per germline. CDR3 sequence reads: CASFESRGFNTEAFF. The CDR3 DNA follows: TGTGCCAGCTTCGAAAGCCGAGGATTTAACACTGAAGCTTTCTTT.

The chain employs TRBV19 and TRBJ1-6, with 8 bases lining up with TRBD1. CDR1 is LNHDA and CDR2 is SQIVND in the germline V gene (reference sequence). Losses at the gene ends were 6 bases for V and 10 bases for J; bases not matched to a gene: 8. There are 14 residues in the CDR3. This CDR3 reads CASRIAGGESPLHF. As DNA, the CDR3 is TGTGCCAGTAGAATCGCAGGGGGCGAATCACCCCTCCACTTT.